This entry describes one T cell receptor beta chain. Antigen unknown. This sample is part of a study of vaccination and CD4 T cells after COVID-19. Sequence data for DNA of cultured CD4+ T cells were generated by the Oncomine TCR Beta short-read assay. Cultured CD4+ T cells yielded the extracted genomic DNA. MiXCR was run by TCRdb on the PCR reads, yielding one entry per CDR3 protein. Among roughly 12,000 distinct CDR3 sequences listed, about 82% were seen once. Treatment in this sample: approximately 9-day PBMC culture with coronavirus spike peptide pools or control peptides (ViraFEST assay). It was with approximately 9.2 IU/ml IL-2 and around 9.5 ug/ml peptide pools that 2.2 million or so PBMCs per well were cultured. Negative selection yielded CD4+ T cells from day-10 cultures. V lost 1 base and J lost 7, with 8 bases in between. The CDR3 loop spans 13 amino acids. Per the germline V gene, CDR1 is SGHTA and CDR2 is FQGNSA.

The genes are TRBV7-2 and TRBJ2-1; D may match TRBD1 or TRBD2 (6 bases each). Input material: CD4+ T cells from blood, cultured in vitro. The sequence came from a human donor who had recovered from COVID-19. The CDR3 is CASSLVGGNEQFF. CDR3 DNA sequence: TGTGCCAGCAGCTTAGTAGGGGGGAATGAGCAGTTCTTC. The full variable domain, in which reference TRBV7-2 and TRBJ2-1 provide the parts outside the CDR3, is GAGVSQSPSNKVTEKGKDVELRCDPISGHTALYWYRQSLGQGLEFLIYFQGNSAPDKSGLPSDRFSAERTGGSVSTLTIQRTQQEDSAVYLCASSLVGGNEQFFGPGTRLTVL.